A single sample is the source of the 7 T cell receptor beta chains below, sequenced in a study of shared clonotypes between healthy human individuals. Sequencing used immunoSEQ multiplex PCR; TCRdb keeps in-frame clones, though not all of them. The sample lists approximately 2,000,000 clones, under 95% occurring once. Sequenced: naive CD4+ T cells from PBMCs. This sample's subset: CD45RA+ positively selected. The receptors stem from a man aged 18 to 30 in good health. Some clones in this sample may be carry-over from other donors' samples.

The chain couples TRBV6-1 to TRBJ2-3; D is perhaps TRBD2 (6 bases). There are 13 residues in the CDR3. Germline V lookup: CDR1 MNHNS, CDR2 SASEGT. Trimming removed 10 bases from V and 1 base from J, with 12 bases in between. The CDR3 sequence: CATQEGRTDTQYF. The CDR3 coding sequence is TGTGCCACACAGGAGGGGCGCACAGATACGCAGTATTTT.

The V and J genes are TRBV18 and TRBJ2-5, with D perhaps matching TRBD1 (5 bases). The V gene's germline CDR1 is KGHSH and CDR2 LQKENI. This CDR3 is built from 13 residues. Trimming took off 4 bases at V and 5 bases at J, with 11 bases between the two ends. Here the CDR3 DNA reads TGTGCCAGCTCACGTAGACAGTCGGAGACCCAGTACTTC. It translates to CASSRRQSETQYF.

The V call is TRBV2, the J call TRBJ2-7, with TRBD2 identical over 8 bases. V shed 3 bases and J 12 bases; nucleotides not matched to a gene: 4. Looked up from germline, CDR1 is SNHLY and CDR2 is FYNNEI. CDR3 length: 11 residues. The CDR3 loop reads CASSDLAGLYF. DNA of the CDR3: TGTGCCAGCAGTGATTTAGCGGGGCTGTACTTC. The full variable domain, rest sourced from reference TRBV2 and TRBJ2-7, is EPEVTQTPSHQVTQMGQEVILRCVPISNHLYFYWYRQILGQKVEFLVSFYNNEISEKSEIFDDQFSVERPDGSNFTLKIRSTKLEDSAMYFCASSDLAGLYFGPGTRLTVT.

The CDR3 DNA reads TGTGCCAGCAGTTTACGGACAGGGTCAGGCCGATACAGCAATCAGCCCCAGCATTTT. This codes for CASSLRTGSGRYSNQPQHF. V gene TRBV27 combines with J gene TRBJ1-5; 8 bases line up with TRBD1. From germline, CDR1 is MNHEY and CDR2 SMNVEV (reference sequence). The CDR3 runs to 19 residues. With V trimmed by 2 bases and J by 1 base, 13 bases remained unmatched.

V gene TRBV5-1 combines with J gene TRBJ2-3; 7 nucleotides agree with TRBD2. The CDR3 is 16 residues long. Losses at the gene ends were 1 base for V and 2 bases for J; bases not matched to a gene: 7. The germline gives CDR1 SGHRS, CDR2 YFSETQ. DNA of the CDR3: TGCGCCAGCAGCTTGTTGGCTAGCGGCCTCACAGATACGCAGTATTTT. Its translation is CASSLLASGLTDTQYF. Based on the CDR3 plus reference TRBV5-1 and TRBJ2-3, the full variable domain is KAGVTQTPRYLIKTRGQQVTLSCSPISGHRSVSWYQQTPGQGLQFLFEYFSETQRNKGNFPGRFSGRQFSNSRSEMNVSTLELGDSALYLCASSLLASGLTDTQYFGPGTRLTVL.

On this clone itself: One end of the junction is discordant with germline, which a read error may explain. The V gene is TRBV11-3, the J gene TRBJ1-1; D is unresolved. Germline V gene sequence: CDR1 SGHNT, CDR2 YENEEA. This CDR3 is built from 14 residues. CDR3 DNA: TGTGCCAGCAGCCCCCAATCGGGGAACACTGGAGCTTTCTTT. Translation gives CASSPQSGNTGAFF.

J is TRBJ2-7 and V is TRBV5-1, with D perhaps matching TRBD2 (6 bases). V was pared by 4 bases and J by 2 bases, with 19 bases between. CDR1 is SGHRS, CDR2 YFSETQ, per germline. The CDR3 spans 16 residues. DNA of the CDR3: TGCGCCAGCAGCCCATCCCCTAGCGAACTTACCTACGAGCAGTACTTC. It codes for CASSPSPSELTYEQYF.